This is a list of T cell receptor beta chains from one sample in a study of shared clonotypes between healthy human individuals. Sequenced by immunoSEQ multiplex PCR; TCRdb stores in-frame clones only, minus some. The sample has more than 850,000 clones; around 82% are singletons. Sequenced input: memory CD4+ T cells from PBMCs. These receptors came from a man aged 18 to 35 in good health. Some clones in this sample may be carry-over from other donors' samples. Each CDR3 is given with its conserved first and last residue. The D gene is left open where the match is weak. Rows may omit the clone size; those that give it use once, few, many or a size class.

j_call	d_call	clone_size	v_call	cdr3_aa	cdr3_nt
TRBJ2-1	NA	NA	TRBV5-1	CASSLFQGSHEQFF	TGCGCCAGCAGCTTGTTTCAGGGGTCCCATGAGCAGTTCTTC
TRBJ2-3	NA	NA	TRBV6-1	CASSGTGAPGGPSNTQYF	TGTGCCAGCAGTGGGACAGGGGCCCCGGGAGGGCCCTCGAATACGCAGTATTTT
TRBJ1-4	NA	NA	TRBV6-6	CASSPGGLREEKLFF	TGTGCCAGCAGCCCGGGGGGCCTCCGAGAAGAAAAACTGTTTTTT
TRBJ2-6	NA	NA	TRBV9	CASSVASHSGANVLTF	TGTGCCAGCAGCGTAGCTTCACACTCTGGGGCCAACGTCCTGACTTTC
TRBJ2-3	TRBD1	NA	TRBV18	CASSPRTGSFGNTQYF	TGTGCCAGCTCACCCCGGACAGGGAGTTTCGGAAATACGCAGTATTTT
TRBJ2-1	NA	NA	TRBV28	CASSLVREQFF	TGTGCCAGCAGTTTAGTCCGTGAGCAGTTCTTC
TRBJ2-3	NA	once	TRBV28	CASYVAGSTDTQYF	TGTGCCAGTTACGTGGCGGGTAGCACAGATACGCAGTATTTT
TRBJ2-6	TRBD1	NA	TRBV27	CASSPRDRGVSGANVLTF	TGTGCCAGCAGTCCCCGGGACAGGGGTGTCTCTGGGGCCAACGTCCTGACTTTC
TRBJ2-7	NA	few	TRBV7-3	CASSWASGSSYEQYF	TGTGCCAGCAGCTGGGCAAGCGGCAGCTCCTACGAGCAGTACTTC
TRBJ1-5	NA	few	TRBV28	CASSTRSNQPQHF	TGTGCCAGCAGTACAAGGAGCAATCAGCCCCAGCATTTT
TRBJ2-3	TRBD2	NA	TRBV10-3	CAISVSGGPTDTQYF	TGTGCCATCAGTGTGTCGGGGGGACCCACAGATACGCAGTATTTT
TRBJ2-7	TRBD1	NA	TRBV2	CASQGQGPYEQYF	TGTGCCAGCCAGGGACAGGGTCCCTACGAGCAGTACTTC
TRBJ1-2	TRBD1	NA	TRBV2	CASRNDRGRSGYTF	TGTGCCAGCAGGAACGACAGGGGGCGAAGTGGCTACACCTTC
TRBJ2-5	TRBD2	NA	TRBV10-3	CAISRGGMSNQETQYF	TGTGCCATCTCCCGGGGGGGGATGAGCAATCAAGAGACCCAGTACTTC
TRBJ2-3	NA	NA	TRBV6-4	CASSAQGGNTQYF	TGTGCCAGCAGTGCCCAGGGCGGTAATACGCAGTATTTT
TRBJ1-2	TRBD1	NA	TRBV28	CASSLSPRDRGGYTF	TGTGCCAGCAGCCTCTCACCACGGGACAGGGGGGGCTACACCTTC
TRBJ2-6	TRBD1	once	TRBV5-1	CASSSQGLGANVLTF	TGCGCCAGCAGCTCACAGGGGCTCGGGGCCAACGTCCTGACTTTC
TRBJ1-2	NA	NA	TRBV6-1	CASSSQGGDGYTF	TGTGCCAGCAGTTCGCAGGGCGGCGATGGCTACACCTTC
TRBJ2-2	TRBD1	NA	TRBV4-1	CASSQNAGTVDTGELFF	TGCGCCAGCAGCCAAAACGCCGGGACAGTGGACACCGGGGAGCTGTTTTTT
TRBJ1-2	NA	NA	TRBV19	CASMGGYGYTF	TGTGCCAGTATGGGGGGATATGGCTACACCTTC
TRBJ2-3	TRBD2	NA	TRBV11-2	CASSPLLAGTDTQYF	TGTGCCAGCAGCCCCCTGCTAGCGGGAACAGATACGCAGTATTTT
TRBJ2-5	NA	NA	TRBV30	CAWTPQGETQYF	TGTGCCTGGACTCCGCAAGGCGAGACCCAGTACTTC
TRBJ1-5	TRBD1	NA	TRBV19	CASSSGDRGNQPQHF	TGTGCCAGTAGTAGTGGGGACAGGGGGAATCAGCCCCAGCATTTT
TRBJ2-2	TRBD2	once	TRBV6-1	CASSEVPSGRPGELFF	TGTGCCAGCAGTGAGGTACCTAGCGGGAGGCCCGGGGAGCTGTTTTTT
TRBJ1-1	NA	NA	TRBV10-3	CAISGSQGFTEAFF	TGTGCCATCAGTGGATCACAGGGATTCACTGAAGCTTTCTTT
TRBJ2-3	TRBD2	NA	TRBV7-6	CASSLEGGPIGDTQYF	TGTGCCAGCAGCTTAGAGGGAGGGCCCATAGGAGATACGCAGTATTTT
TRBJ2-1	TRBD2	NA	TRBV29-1	CSVGGEGGFYNEQFF	TGCAGCGTCGGGGGGGAAGGTGGGTTCTACAATGAGCAGTTCTTC
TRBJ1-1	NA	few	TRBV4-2	CASSQESRQGTEAFF	TGTGCCAGCAGCCAAGAATCTAGGCAGGGTACTGAAGCTTTCTTT
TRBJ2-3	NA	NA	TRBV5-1	CASSFLTSTDTQYF	TGCGCCAGCAGCTTCCTCACTAGCACAGATACGCAGTATTTT
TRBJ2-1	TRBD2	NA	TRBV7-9	CASSALAGGAPEQFF	TGTGCCAGCAGCGCCCTCGCGGGAGGGGCCCCTGAGCAGTTCTTC
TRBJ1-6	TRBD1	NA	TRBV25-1	CASKGQGDSPLHF	TGTGCCAGCAAGGGACAGGGCGATTCACCCCTCCACTTT
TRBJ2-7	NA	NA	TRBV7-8	CASSLASGGYEQYF	TGTGCCAGCAGCTTAGCATCCGGAGGATACGAGCAGTACTTC
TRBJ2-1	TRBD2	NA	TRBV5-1	CASSLGLAGVRVDEQFF	TGCGCCAGCAGCTTAGGACTAGCGGGGGTTAGAGTGGACGAGCAGTTCTTC
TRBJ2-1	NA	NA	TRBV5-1	CASSLVSYEDEQFF	TGCGCCAGCAGCTTGGTCAGTTATGAGGATGAGCAGTTCTTC
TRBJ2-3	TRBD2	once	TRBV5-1	CASSNGAVAGDWPDTQYF	TGCGCCAGCAGCAACGGGGCTGTAGCGGGAGATTGGCCAGATACGCAGTATTTT
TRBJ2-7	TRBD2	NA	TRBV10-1	CASSGWTSVSYEQYF	TGCGCCAGCAGTGGGTGGACTAGCGTTTCCTACGAGCAGTACTTC
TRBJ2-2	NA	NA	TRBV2	CASSEGTYTGELFF	TGTGCCAGCAGTGAAGGGACCTACACCGGGGAGCTGTTTTTT
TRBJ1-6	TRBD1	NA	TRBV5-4	CASSQGERNSPLHF	TGTGCCAGCAGCCAGGGGGAGAGGAATTCACCCCTCCACTTT
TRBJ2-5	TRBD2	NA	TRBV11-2	CASSRGLAGGPEETQYF	TGTGCCAGCAGCCGCGGACTAGCGGGAGGGCCAGAGGAGACCCAGTACTTC
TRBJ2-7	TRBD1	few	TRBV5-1	CASCLSGTGGEEQYF	TGCGCCAGCTGCCTCTCCGGGACAGGGGGCGAGGAGCAGTACTTC
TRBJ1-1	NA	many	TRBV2	CATSPQRANTEAFF	TGTGCCACCTCCCCCCAGAGGGCAAACACTGAAGCTTTCTTT
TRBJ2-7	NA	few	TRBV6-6	CASSPRSRGSNEQYF	TGTGCCAGCAGCCCACGCTCGAGGGGATCCAACGAGCAGTACTTC
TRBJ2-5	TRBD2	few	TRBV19	CASSIRTSGRALETQYF	TGTGCCAGTAGTATCCGGACTAGCGGGAGGGCCTTAGAGACCCAGTACTTC
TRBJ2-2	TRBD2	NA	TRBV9	CASSARTSGSTGELFF	TGTGCCAGCAGCGCTAGGACTAGCGGGAGTACCGGGGAGCTGTTTTTT